This TCR beta chain was identified during a study of neoadjuvant anti-PD-1 for oral cavity cancer. The table came from immunoSEQ multiplex PCR; TCRdb's copy has only in-frame clones and leaves some out. Among over 10,000 clones listed, under 60% were seen once. Sequencing was performed on tumor tissue, taken before nivolumab (anti-PD-1) treatment. This sequence was found in a person aged 35-80 years with oral cavity squamous cell carcinoma.

The CDR3 DNA sequence: TGCGCCAGCAGCCGGACAGGGGCCTACGAGCAGTACTTC. The encoded protein is CASSRTGAYEQYF. This rearrangement joins TRBV5-1 to TRBJ2-7, with 9 bases matching TRBD1. Germline V gene lookup returns CDR1 SGHRS and CDR2 YFSETQ. The CDR3 is 13 residues long. The V segment lost 4 bases and the J segment 2 bases; nucleotides outside the gene matches: 1.